These T cell receptor beta chains were read from a single sample in a study of T cell responses to AZD1222 COVID-19 vaccine. The protocol was immunoSEQ multiplex PCR, while the TCRdb copy is restricted to in-frame clones and leaves out a portion. This table holds some 120,000 clones, 80% to 90% found once. The starting material was peripheral blood, obtained on day 0 of AZD1222 vaccination. Every receptor here comes from an adult in good health. CDR3s include the opening cysteine and the closing phenylalanine or tryptophan. A D gene is named only where the DNA matches it firmly. A row's size may be missing; if present it is once, few, many or a size class.

TRBV7-8,TRBD1,TRBJ2-1,.,CASSLGDRGEQFF,TGTGCCAGCAGCTTAGGAGACAGGGGTGAGCAGTTCTTC
TRBV6-5,TRBD1,TRBJ1-3,.,CASSRDRAGGNTIYF,TGTGCCAGCAGTAGGGACAGGGCGGGGGGAAACACCATATATTTT
TRBV6-2/TRBV6-3,TRBD1,TRBJ1-1,.,CASSPPPDRGHGAFF,TGTGCCAGCAGTCCCCCCCCCGACAGGGGGCACGGCGCTTTCTTT
TRBV29-1,.,TRBJ2-5,.,CSVDWSETQYF,TGCAGCGTTGATTGGTCTGAGACCCAGTACTTC
TRBV27,.,TRBJ1-6,.,CASSLGRGRSNSPLHF,TGTGCCAGCAGTTTAGGGAGGGGCCGTTCGAATTCACCCCTCCACTTT
TRBV21-1,.,TRBJ2-7,.,CARLAGGEF,TGTGCCAGATTAGCGGGGGGTGAATTC
TRBV9,.,TRBJ2-2,.,CASSPYTGELFF,TGTGCCAGCAGCCCGTATACCGGGGAGCTGTTTTTT
TRBV10-3,TRBD1,TRBJ1-5,.,CAISAGQEGNQPQHF,TGTGCCATCAGTGCCGGACAGGAAGGCAATCAGCCCCAGCATTTT
TRBV7-2,.,TRBJ1-1,.,CASHPVTGNTEAFF,TGTGCCAGCCACCCCGTGACAGGGAACACTGAAGCTTTCTTT
TRBV7-9,.,TRBJ2-7,.,CASSPRGGGYEQYF,TGTGCCAGCAGCCCTCGGGGTGGCGGCTACGAGCAGTACTTC
TRBV18,.,TRBJ1-1,.,CASSPREGTNTEAFF,TGTGCCAGCTCACCGCGGGAGGGAACGAACACTGAAGCTTTCTTT
TRBV20-1,.,TRBJ2-3,.,CSAAETDTQYF,TGCAGTGCGGCAGAAACAGATACGCAGTATTTT
TRBV6-5,TRBD2,TRBJ2-3,.,CASSYSGRDLDTQYF,TGTGCCAGCAGTTACTCGGGGAGGGACTTGGATACGCAGTATTTT
TRBV3-1/TRBV3-2,TRBD2,TRBJ2-1,.,CASSHLAGGQFFSYNEQFF,TGTGCCAGCAGCCATCTAGCGGGAGGGCAATTCTTCTCCTACAATGAGCAGTTCTTC
TRBV3-1/TRBV3-2,.,TRBJ2-7,.,CASSHTGTYEQYF,TGTGCCAGCAGTCATACCGGGACCTACGAGCAGTACTTC
TRBV5-4,.,TRBJ1-1,.,CASSREDGNLNTEAFF,TGTGCCAGCAGCCGGGAGGACGGAAACCTGAACACTGAAGCTTTCTTT
TRBV10-3,TRBD1,TRBJ2-1,.,CAIRRTGGNNEQFF,TGTGCCATCAGGCGGACAGGGGGAAACAATGAGCAGTTCTTC
TRBV3-1/TRBV3-2,.,TRBJ1-4,once,CASSQVRINEKLFF,TGTGCCAGCAGCCAAGTACGGATTAATGAAAAACTGTTTTTT
TRBV20-1,TRBD2,TRBJ2-3,.,CSASSSGRTTDTQYF,TGCAGTGCTAGTTCTAGCGGGAGGACCACAGATACGCAGTATTTT
TRBV3-1/TRBV3-2,TRBD1,TRBJ1-6,few,CASSRGGGASLRGSPLHF,TGTGCCAGCAGCCGGGGAGGGGGCGCGAGTTTGCGGGGTTCACCCCTCCACTTT
TRBV11-2,.,TRBJ1-1,.,CASSFGRNTEAFF,TGTGCCAGCAGCTTCGGTAGGAACACTGAAGCTTTCTTT
TRBV19,.,TRBJ2-1,.,CASSIGLAGIEQFF,TGTGCCAGTAGTATAGGACTCGCAGGGATTGAGCAGTTCTTC
TRBV30,.,TRBJ1-2,.,CAWRDKGLFYGYTF,TGTGCCTGGAGGGACAAGGGGCTGTTCTATGGCTACACCTTC